This passage covers 18 T cell receptor beta chains from one sample sequenced in a study of blood T cell repertoires in COVID-19. TCRdb's copy holds only in-frame clones and misses some; the assay was immunoSEQ multiplex PCR. The data show under 300,000 clones, with 80% to 90% seen just once and 4% to 5% held by the top ten. Material for sequencing was peripheral blood. These receptors were taken from a woman in her forties who had recovered from COVID-19.

The chain couples TRBV5-6 to TRBJ1-4, with 7 bases lining up with TRBD1. Germline CDR1 SGHDT, CDR2 YYEEEE. The J segment lost 7 bases and the V segment lost 4 bases, leaving 10 bases of the junction unmatched. This CDR3 is built from 15 residues. The CDR3 sequence is CASSPTGQPFEKLFF. Written as DNA, the CDR3 is TGTGCCAGCAGCCCAACGGGACAGCCCTTTGAAAAACTGTTTTTT.

The chain is built from TRBV4-3 and TRBJ2-3, with no clear D. Germline V gene lookup returns CDR1 LGHNA and CDR2 YSLEER. V was shortened by 0 bases and J by 2 bases, with 12 bases between the two germline ends. There are 16 residues in the CDR3. The CDR3 protein is CASSQDLRQNTDTQYF. In DNA, the CDR3 is TGCGCCAGCAGCCAAGATCTCAGGCAAAACACAGATACGCAGTATTTT.

This rearrangement joins TRBV5-1 to TRBJ2-1; D is possibly TRBD1 (5 bases). The V gene's germline CDR1 is SGHRS and CDR2 YFSETQ. This CDR3 contains 15 residues. The V end was cut by 7 bases, the J end by 4 bases, with 18 bases between. CDR3 amino acids: CASVRDPQTYNEQFF. As DNA, the CDR3 is TGCGCCAGCGTCAGGGATCCCCAGACTTACAATGAGCAGTTCTTC.

This chain links TRBV7-8 with TRBJ1-1; D possibly corresponds to TRBD1 (6 bases). The V gene lost 1 base and the J gene lost 5 bases, with 17 bases spanning the gap. CDR1 SGHVS and CDR2 FQNEAQ come from the germline V gene. This CDR3 comprises 16 residues. The CDR3 DNA sequence: TGTGCCAGCAGCTTAGGCTTCAGGGGCGTGGGGACTGAAGCTTTCTTT. This encodes CASSLGFRGVGTEAFF.

CDR3 in DNA: TGCGCCAGCAGCTTTCTAGGACAGGGGGGTGATACGCAGTATTTT. Its protein is CASSFLGQGGDTQYF. The chain recombines TRBV5-1 with TRBJ2-3; 10 bases fit TRBD1. Germline values: CDR1 SGHRS, CDR2 YFSETQ. The CDR3 totals 15 residues. J lost 6 bases, V lost 2 bases, and 6 bases had no gene match.

The CDR3 DNA sequence: TGCGCCAGCAGCTTGAACAGCTACTACGAGCAGTACTTC. Its protein product is CASSLNSYYEQYF. V and J are TRBV5-1 and TRBJ2-7; no reliable D call. Germline CDR1 and CDR2: SGHRS and YFSETQ. This CDR3 contains 13 residues. Trimming shortened V by 1 base and J by 3 bases, and 8 bases separated the two germline ends.

This clone has a handful of counts. This chain joins TRBV5-5 and TRBJ2-3, with 8 bases lining up with TRBD1. The CDR3 is 15 residues long. The trim removed 4 bases at V and 4 bases at J, leaving 8 bases unmatched. Germline CDR1 is SGHKS and CDR2 is YYEKEE (reference sequence). CDR3 loop: CASSHLETGADTQYF. The CDR3 DNA sequence: TGTGCCAGCAGCCATTTGGAGACAGGGGCAGATACGCAGTATTTT.

The chain joins TRBV27 to TRBJ2-3; no clear D gene. This CDR3 is 14 amino acids long. Germline CDR1 and CDR2: MNHEY and SMNVEV (reference sequence). V was clipped by 3 bases and J by 3 bases, with 10 bases between them. In DNA, the CDR3 is TGTGCCAGCAGTTTGCAATTAGCAACAGATACGCAGTATTTT. This gives the protein CASSLQLATDTQYF.

This chain connects TRBV6-5 to TRBJ1-2; 7 positions agree with TRBD1. Germline values: CDR1 MNHEY, CDR2 SVGAGI. This CDR3 is built from 13 residues. The trim removed 5 bases at V and 7 bases at J, leaving 7 bases unmatched. The CDR3 sequence is CASSLQQGLGYTF. CDR3 sequence (DNA): TGTGCCAGCAGTCTCCAACAGGGGCTTGGCTACACCTTC.

A single count supports this clone. The rearrangement joins TRBV13 to TRBJ1-6; 10 bases fit TRBD1. The CDR3 covers 15 residues. V was pared by 9 bases and J by 7 bases, with 9 bases of the junction left unmatched. CDR1 is PRHDT, CDR2 FYEKMQ, per germline (reference sequence). The CDR3 DNA follows: TGTGCCAGTTTGGACAGGGGGAAGAGAAATTCACCCCTCCACTTT. It is translated as CASLDRGKRNSPLHF.

The chain employs TRBV5-1 and TRBJ2-3; D is undetermined. CDR3 length: 15 residues. The V and J ends lost 0 bases and 1 base respectively, with 9 bases between them. Germline V gene sequence: CDR1 SGHRS, CDR2 YFSETQ. CDR3 amino acids: CASSLALAGTDTQYF. The DNA for the CDR3 is TGCGCCAGCAGCTTGGCTCTGGCGGGCACAGATACGCAGTATTTT.

This rearrangement joins TRBV24-1 to TRBJ2-1; 8 bases line up with TRBD1. This CDR3 spans 16 amino acids. V shed 3 bases and J 8 bases; nucleotides not matched to a gene: 11. Germline-derived CDR1 and CDR2 are KGHDR and SFDVKD. The CDR3, as DNA: TGTGCCACCAGTGATGAGCGAGACAGGGGAGGCGATGAGCAGTTCTTC. It codes for CATSDERDRGGDEQFF.

Note on this clone: A junction end diverges from the germline sequence, so it may reflect a read error. The CDR3 DNA reads as TGTGCCAGCAGCCACGGGACAGTTTATGACTACACCTTC. Translated: CASSHGTVYDYTF. V and J are TRBV6-5 and TRBJ1-2; 7 positions agree with TRBD1. CDR3 size: 13 residues. The germline gives CDR1 MNHEY, CDR2 SVGAGI.

The chain recombines TRBV11-3 with TRBJ1-2; 11 bases line up with TRBD1. There are 15 residues in the CDR3. Germline CDR1 reads SGHNT; CDR2 reads YENEEA. V lost 5 bases and J lost 5; bases outside the gene matches: 7. CDR3 region: CASSRTGGGLYGYTF. CDR3 sequence (DNA): TGTGCCAGCAGCCGGACAGGGGGCGGTCTATATGGCTACACCTTC.

The V gene is TRBV3-1 (or the pseudogene TRBV3-2), the J gene TRBJ2-7; tentative D call: TRBD2 (5 bases). Germline V gene sequence: CDR1 LGHDT, CDR2 YNNKEL (reference sequence). The V end lost 1 base, the J end lost 4 bases, and 11 bases lay between the germline ends. The CDR3 sequence is 14 residues long. The CDR3 spells CASSQGERLYEQYF. CDR3 in DNA: TGTGCCAGCAGCCAAGGTGAGCGGCTATACGAGCAGTACTTC.

This chain joins TRBV28 and TRBJ2-5, with a possible D match to TRBD1 (7 bases). Germline V lookup: CDR1 MDHEN, CDR2 SYDVKM. The CDR3 sequence is 15 residues long. V was shortened by 5 bases and J by 5 bases, with 18 bases between the two germline ends. The CDR3 DNA is TGTGCCAGCAGTCCCGGAGGGGGCGTGACGGAGACCCAGTACTTC. The encoded protein is CASSPGGGVTETQYF.

CDR3 loop: CASSPGTVHYGYTF. In DNA form, the CDR3 reads TGTGCCAGCAGCCCAGGGACAGTTCACTATGGCTACACCTTC. This chain joins TRBV7-9 and TRBJ1-2; 7 nucleotides align to TRBD1. J lost 3 bases, V lost 5 bases, and 6 bases had no gene match. This CDR3 has 14 residues. Germline V CDR1 and CDR2: SEHNR, FQNEAQ (reference sequence). Full variable domain (rest looked up from reference TRBV7-9 and TRBJ1-2): DTGVSQNPRHKITKRGQNVTFRCDPISEHNRLYWYRQTLGQGPEFLTYFQNEAQLEKSRLLSDRFSAERPKGSFSTLEIQRTEQGDSAMYLCASSPGTVHYGYTFGSGTRLTVV.

This clone was seen only once. The chain carries TRBV7-6 and TRBJ2-5; TRBD2 matches 14 bases. V lost 5 bases to trimming and J lost 4 bases; unmatched junction nucleotides: 15. This CDR3 is 19 amino acids long. Germline V gives CDR1 SGHVS, CDR2 FNYEAQ. CDR3 loop: CASSPLAAGLAGVIETQYF. The CDR3 DNA sequence: TGTGCCAGCAGCCCACTAGCTGCGGGACTAGCGGGGGTCATAGAGACCCAGTACTTC.